Below, 3 T cell receptor beta chains from the same sample are listed, as sequenced in a study of blood T cell repertoires in COVID-19. Sequenced by immunoSEQ multiplex PCR; TCRdb stores in-frame clones only, minus some. This table holds tens of thousands of clones, about 86% found once. Sample: peripheral blood. The source is a man in his sixties or seventies with acute or convalescent COVID-19.

The rearrangement links TRBV7-2 to TRBJ1-4; a weak D match, TRBD1 (5 bases). The V end lost 6 bases, the J end lost 7 bases, and 12 bases lay between the germline ends. The germline gives CDR1 SGHTA, CDR2 FQGNSA. This CDR3 spans 13 amino acids. This CDR3 is CASRGRVGEKLFF. For the CDR3, the DNA is TGTGCCAGCAGAGGCAGGGTGGGTGAAAAACTGTTTTTT.

J is TRBJ1-4 and V is TRBV9; tentatively, D is TRBD1 (5 bases). The germline V gene encodes CDR1 SGDLS and CDR2 YYNGEE. V gave up 0 bases and J gave up 5 bases, with 5 bases separating them. CDR3 length: 13 amino acids. CDR3 sequence: CASSVEGNEKLFF. DNA of the CDR3: TGTGCCAGCAGCGTAGAGGGGAATGAAAAACTGTTTTTT.

This clone was seen just once. The V call is TRBV18, the J call TRBJ2-3; D perhaps matches TRBD1 (5 bases). V dropped 2 bases and J dropped 6 bases, with 15 bases sitting between them. The CDR3 is 15 amino acids. The V gene's germline CDR1 is KGHSH and CDR2 LQKENI. This CDR3 is CASSPDTGLQDTQYF. The DNA of the CDR3 is TGTGCCAGCTCACCAGACACAGGCCTACAGGATACGCAGTATTTT.